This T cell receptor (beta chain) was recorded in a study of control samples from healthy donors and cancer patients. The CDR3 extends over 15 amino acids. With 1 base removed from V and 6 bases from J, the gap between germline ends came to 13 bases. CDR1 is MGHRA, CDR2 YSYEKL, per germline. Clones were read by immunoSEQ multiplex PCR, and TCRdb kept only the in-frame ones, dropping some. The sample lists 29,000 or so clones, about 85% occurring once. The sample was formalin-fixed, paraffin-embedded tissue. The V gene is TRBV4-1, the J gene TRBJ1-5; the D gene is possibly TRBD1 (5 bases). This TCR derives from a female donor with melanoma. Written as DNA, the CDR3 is TGCGCCAGCAGCCAAGTACAGGTCGGGGGTCAGCCCCAGCATTTT. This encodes CASSQVQVGGQPQHF.